This entry features one TCR beta chain sequence. This sample was taken from a study of blood T cell repertoires in COVID-19. Study overall: Acute and convalescent COVID-19 specimens originated in the United States, Italy and Spain. PBMCs, B-cell-depleted T cells, or T cells provided the cDNA or gDNA that made up the material.

Original processing notes: Amplification with reference gene primers provided the estimates of nucleated cell counts. Here immunoSEQ multiplex PCR was the method, and the copy in TCRdb shows in-frame clones only, minus some. V and J calls and clone size come straight from that table; D and trimming were deduced from the DNA. Of about 270,000 clones in the sample, around 82% were seen once. This CDR3 has 15 amino acids. Germline loops: CDR1 SGDLS, CDR2 YYNGEE. Trimming cost V 0 bases and J 0 bases; bases outside gene matches: 1. The sequenced material came from peripheral blood. The rearrangement joins TRBV9 to TRBJ2-7; TRBD1 agrees at 9 bases. The receptor comes from a young woman with acute or convalescent COVID-19. The CDR3 nucleotides read TGTGCCAGCAGCGTAGACAGGGGGCCCTCCTACGAGCAGTACTTC. Its translation: CASSVDRGPSYEQYF. Using reference TRBV9 and TRBJ2-7 for the parts outside the CDR3, the full variable domain is DSGVTQTPKHLITATGQRVTLRCSPRSGDLSVYWYQQSLDQGLQFLIQYYNGEERAKGNILERFSAQQFPDLHSELNLSSLELGDSALYFCASSVDRGPSYEQYFGPGTRLTVT.